This TCR beta chain was profiled in a study of blood T cells in healthy people across ages. Study-wide points: Older age coincided with a roughly linear decline in TCR beta diversity per million T cells.

This clonotype showed up just a few times. Antigen unknown. Germline V lookup: CDR1 LGHNA, CDR2 YNFKEQ. There are 16 residues in the CDR3. The V segment lost 0 bases and the J segment 11 bases; nucleotides outside the gene matches: 13. The authors ran a second PCR of 7 to 11 cycles using a sample-barcoded 5' primer and a J-beta primer mix. TCRdb reanalysed the 5' RACE reads using MiXCR and keeps one entry per CDR3 protein. This sample has about 720,000 distinct CDR3 sequences, with about a fifth found just once. V usage is TRBV4-2 and J usage is TRBJ1-1; the match to TRBD1 covers 9 bases. The specimen sequenced was blood. The sequence came from a man in his sixties or seventies in good health. This CDR3 is CASSQEGTGWIDEAFF. DNA for the CDR3: TGTGCCAGCAGCCAAGAGGGGACAGGGTGGATCGATGAGGCTTTCTTT.